These T cell receptor beta chains were read from a single sample in a study of Ad26.COV2.S vaccination and SARS-CoV-2 variants. Assay: immunoSEQ multiplex PCR; the TCRdb copy retains only in-frame clones and omits some. Of about 350,000 clones detected, 88% appear once; the ten largest clones hold about 6.4%. The material sequenced was peripheral blood, taken in a trial of Ad26.COV2.S vaccine versus placebo. All receptors derive from a person between 18 and 60 years old who received the Ad26.COV2.S COVID-19 vaccine or a placebo. Each CDR3 is given with its conserved first and last residue. Fields, in order: D gene, J gene, V gene, clone size, CDR3 protein, CDR3 DNA. D genes are given only for firm matches. Rows give clone size only sometimes, using once, few, many, or a class for an expanded clone.

d_call: NA
j_call: TRBJ2-7
v_call: TRBV6-5
clone_size: NA
cdr3_aa: CASQLTGGSYEQYF
cdr3_nt: TGTGCCAGCCAGTTAACTGGAGGAAGCTACGAGCAGTACTTC

d_call: NA
j_call: TRBJ1-1
v_call: TRBV6-1
clone_size: few
cdr3_aa: CASSEQNGAEAFF
cdr3_nt: TGTGCCAGCAGTGAACAGAATGGTGCTGAAGCTTTCTTT

d_call: NA
j_call: TRBJ1-1
v_call: TRBV30
clone_size: NA
cdr3_aa: CAWSVLSSVNTEAFF
cdr3_nt: TGTGCCTGGAGTGTTTTATCGTCTGTGAACACTGAAGCTTTCTTT

d_call: NA
j_call: TRBJ2-2
v_call: TRBV9
clone_size: NA
cdr3_aa: CASSVVGGAGTGELFF
cdr3_nt: TGTGCCAGCAGCGTAGTGGGGGGCGCCGGCACCGGGGAGCTGTTTTTT

d_call: NA
j_call: TRBJ2-2
v_call: TRBV11-3
clone_size: NA
cdr3_aa: CASSLPVNTGELFF
cdr3_nt: TGTGCCAGCAGCTTGCCAGTGAACACCGGGGAGCTGTTTTTT

d_call: NA
j_call: TRBJ1-2
v_call: TRBV5-4
clone_size: NA
cdr3_aa: CASSLDLDYGYTF
cdr3_nt: TGTGCCAGCAGCTTGGATTTAGACTATGGCTACACCTTC

d_call: NA
j_call: TRBJ1-5
v_call: TRBV21-1
clone_size: NA
cdr3_aa: CASSAICEVGVGENQPQHF
cdr3_nt: TGTGCCAGCAGCGCTATTTGTGAGGTAGGGGTGGGGGAAAATCAGCCCCAGCATTTT

d_call: TRBD2
j_call: TRBJ2-3
v_call: TRBV7-3
clone_size: NA
cdr3_aa: CASSSRTSGGARTDTQYF
cdr3_nt: TGTGCCAGCAGCTCCAGGACTAGCGGGGGGGCTCGCACAGATACGCAGTATTTT

d_call: NA
j_call: TRBJ1-1
v_call: TRBV5-4
clone_size: NA
cdr3_aa: CASSLREATEAFF
cdr3_nt: TGTGCCAGCAGCTTGAGGGAAGCCACTGAAGCTTTCTTT

d_call: NA
j_call: TRBJ2-2
v_call: TRBV5-8
clone_size: NA
cdr3_aa: CASSFVKNTGELFF
cdr3_nt: TGTGCCAGCAGCTTTGTCAAGAACACCGGGGAGCTGTTTTTT

d_call: TRBD2
j_call: TRBJ2-3
v_call: TRBV18
clone_size: NA
cdr3_aa: CASSTWTSGSTDTQYF
cdr3_nt: TGTGCCAGCTCAACTTGGACTAGCGGGAGCACAGATACGCAGTATTTT

d_call: NA
j_call: TRBJ2-5
v_call: TRBV5-1
clone_size: NA
cdr3_aa: CASSLGGIQETQYF
cdr3_nt: TGCGCCAGCAGCTTGGGAGGGATCCAAGAGACCCAGTACTTC

d_call: TRBD2
j_call: TRBJ2-2
v_call: TRBV28
clone_size: NA
cdr3_aa: CASTLRGGNTGELFF
cdr3_nt: TGTGCCAGCACTCTCCGGGGGGGGAACACCGGGGAGCTGTTTTTT

d_call: NA
j_call: TRBJ2-5
v_call: TRBV2
clone_size: once
cdr3_aa: CASTLDQETQYF
cdr3_nt: TGTGCCAGCACCCTAGACCAAGAGACCCAGTACTTC

d_call: TRBD2
j_call: TRBJ2-5
v_call: TRBV3-1/TRBV3-2
clone_size: NA
cdr3_aa: CASSQAAGGGETQYF
cdr3_nt: TGTGCCAGCAGCCAAGCAGCGGGGGGAGGAGAGACCCAGTACTTC

d_call: NA
j_call: TRBJ2-5
v_call: TRBV6-4
clone_size: NA
cdr3_aa: CASSVSSQETQYF
cdr3_nt: TGTGCCAGCAGTGTATCCAGCCAAGAGACCCAGTACTTC

d_call: NA
j_call: TRBJ1-2
v_call: TRBV3-1/TRBV3-2
clone_size: NA
cdr3_aa: CASSQVDGYYGYTF
cdr3_nt: TGTGCCAGCAGCCAAGTTGACGGGTACTATGGCTACACCTTC

d_call: TRBD1
j_call: TRBJ2-2
v_call: TRBV29-1
clone_size: NA
cdr3_aa: CSAGGYTGELFF
cdr3_nt: TGCAGCGCAGGGGGCTACACCGGGGAGCTGTTTTTT

d_call: NA
j_call: TRBJ2-7
v_call: TRBV15
clone_size: NA
cdr3_aa: CATSEGESYEQYF
cdr3_nt: TGTGCCACCTCAGAGGGGGAGTCCTACGAGCAGTACTTC

d_call: NA
j_call: TRBJ2-7
v_call: TRBV6-2/TRBV6-3
clone_size: NA
cdr3_aa: CASSYSWVAATYEQYF
cdr3_nt: TGTGCCAGCAGTTACAGCTGGGTGGCGGCCACCTACGAGCAGTACTTC

d_call: NA
j_call: TRBJ1-2
v_call: TRBV9
clone_size: NA
cdr3_aa: CASSVEGVVNYGYTF
cdr3_nt: TGTGCCAGCAGCGTAGAGGGGGTTGTTAACTATGGCTACACCTTC

d_call: TRBD1
j_call: TRBJ1-2
v_call: TRBV27
clone_size: NA
cdr3_aa: CASSLFSNVLPGTGSYGYTF
cdr3_nt: TGTGCCAGCAGTTTATTTTCCAACGTCCTTCCAGGGACAGGAAGCTATGGCTACACCTTC

d_call: NA
j_call: TRBJ2-3
v_call: TRBV27
clone_size: NA
cdr3_aa: CASSLWAPDTQYF
cdr3_nt: TGTGCCAGCAGTTTATGGGCGCCAGATACGCAGTATTTT

d_call: NA
j_call: TRBJ2-2
v_call: TRBV27
clone_size: NA
cdr3_aa: CASSFNTGELFF
cdr3_nt: TGTGCCAGCAGTTTTAACACCGGGGAGCTGTTTTTT

d_call: TRBD1
j_call: TRBJ2-2
v_call: TRBV11-3
clone_size: NA
cdr3_aa: CASSLSGGSGELFF
cdr3_nt: TGTGCCAGCAGCTTATCAGGGGGCTCCGGGGAGCTGTTTTTT

d_call: NA
j_call: TRBJ1-1
v_call: TRBV6-6
clone_size: NA
cdr3_aa: CASSYSLGDTEAFF
cdr3_nt: TGTGCCAGCAGTTACTCCCTAGGGGACACTGAAGCTTTCTTT

d_call: NA
j_call: TRBJ2-1
v_call: TRBV7-9
clone_size: NA
cdr3_aa: CASSDRGNEQFF
cdr3_nt: TGTGCCAGCAGCGATAGGGGTAATGAGCAGTTCTTC

d_call: NA
j_call: TRBJ2-1
v_call: TRBV7-3
clone_size: NA
cdr3_aa: CASSLEGVSYNEQFF
cdr3_nt: TGTGCCAGCAGCTTAGAAGGGGTCTCCTACAATGAGCAGTTCTTC

d_call: NA
j_call: TRBJ2-7
v_call: TRBV6-5
clone_size: NA
cdr3_aa: CASASTGGNEQYF
cdr3_nt: TGTGCCAGCGCGTCTACGGGCGGCAACGAGCAGTACTTC

d_call: NA
j_call: TRBJ1-5
v_call: TRBV7-2
clone_size: NA
cdr3_aa: CASSPDQNQPQHF
cdr3_nt: TGTGCCAGCAGCCCGGACCAAAATCAGCCCCAGCATTTT

d_call: NA
j_call: TRBJ1-1
v_call: TRBV9
clone_size: NA
cdr3_aa: CASSVAGAGPTEAFF
cdr3_nt: TGTGCCAGCAGCGTAGCGGGAGCTGGGCCAACTGAAGCTTTCTTT